Below, one T cell receptor (beta chain) is given with its context. The CDR3 covers 15 residues. CDR1 and CDR2 (germline): SEHNR, FQNEAQ (reference sequence). Trimming pared 1 base from V and 4 bases from J, leaving 10 bases between. These data come from a study of shared clonotypes between healthy human individuals. On the study more broadly: The plates for each donor numbered three CD4 naive, three CD4 memory, two CD8 naive and one CD8 memory.

This table comes from immunoSEQ multiplex PCR, and its TCRdb copy is limited to in-frame clones, with some not included. The table lists over a million clones, roughly 96% of them singletons. This TCR derives from a man aged 25-45 years in good health. The V gene is TRBV7-9, the J gene TRBJ2-2; no reliable D call. The sequencing input was naive CD4+ T cells sorted from blood. The subset is: CD45RA+ positively selected. The CDR3 DNA reads TGTGCCAGCAGCTTAGATATCCTTATCACCGGGGAGCTGTTTTTT. It specifies CASSLDILITGELFF.